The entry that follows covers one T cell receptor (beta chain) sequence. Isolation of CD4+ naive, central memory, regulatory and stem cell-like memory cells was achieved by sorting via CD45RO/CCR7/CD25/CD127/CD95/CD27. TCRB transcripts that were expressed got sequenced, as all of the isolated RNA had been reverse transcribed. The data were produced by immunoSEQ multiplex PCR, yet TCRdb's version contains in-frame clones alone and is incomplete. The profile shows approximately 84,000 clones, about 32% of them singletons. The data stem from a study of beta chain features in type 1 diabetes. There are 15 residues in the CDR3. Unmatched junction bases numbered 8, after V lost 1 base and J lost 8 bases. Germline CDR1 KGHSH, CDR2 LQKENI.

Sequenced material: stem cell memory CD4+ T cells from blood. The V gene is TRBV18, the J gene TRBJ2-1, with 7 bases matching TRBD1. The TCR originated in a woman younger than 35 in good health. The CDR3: CASSPRTGSRDEQFF. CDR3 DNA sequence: TGTGCCAGCTCACCACGGACAGGCTCGCGGGATGAGCAGTTCTTC.